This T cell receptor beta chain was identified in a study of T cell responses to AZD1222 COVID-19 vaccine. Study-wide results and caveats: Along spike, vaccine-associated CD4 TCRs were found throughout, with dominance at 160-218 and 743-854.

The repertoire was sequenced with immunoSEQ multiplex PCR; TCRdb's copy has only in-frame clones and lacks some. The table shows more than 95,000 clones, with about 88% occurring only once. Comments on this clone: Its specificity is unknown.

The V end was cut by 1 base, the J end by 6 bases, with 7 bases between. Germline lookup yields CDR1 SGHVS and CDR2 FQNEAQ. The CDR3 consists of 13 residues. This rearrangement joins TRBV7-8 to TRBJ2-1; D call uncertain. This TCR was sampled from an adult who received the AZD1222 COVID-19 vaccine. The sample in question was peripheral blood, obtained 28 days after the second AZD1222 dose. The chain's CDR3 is CASSLGMINEQFF. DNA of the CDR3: TGTGCCAGCAGCTTAGGAATGATCAATGAGCAGTTCTTC.